This T cell receptor (beta chain) was obtained from a study of blood T cells in healthy people across ages. V lost 5 bases and J lost 3, with 15 bases in between. The CDR3 has 15 amino acids. CDR1 and CDR2 from the germline V gene are SGHTA and FQGNSA. Primers used in a second PCR of about 6 to 11 cycles were a sample-barcoded 5' primer and a J-beta primer mix. TCRdb used MiXCR to reprocess the 5' RACE reads, holding one entry per CDR3 protein. The sample holds around 900,000 distinct CDR3 sequences, 29% seen once. This clonotype has ten or more counts. The chain joins TRBV7-2 to TRBJ2-3; D is unclear. This sequence was found in a woman older than 75 in good health. Source material: blood. CDR3 DNA: TGTGCCAGCAGCCCCGACTCCCTCGGGACAGATACGCAGTATTTT. Translation gives CASSPDSLGTDTQYF.